This is a list of T cell receptor beta chains from one sample in a study of T-cell memory formation after mild COVID-19. TCRdb analysed the 5' RACE reads with MiXCR anew, one entry per CDR3 protein. The sample holds roughly 110,000 distinct CDR3 sequences, around 14% seen once. The sequenced sample was PBMCs or a T cell subset sorted from them (not recorded which). These receptors all stem from a man younger than 35 who had mild COVID-19 (a few samples of this study predate the infection). Cell type and time point are not known. Both conserved end residues are part of each CDR3.

v_gene	len	j_gene	CDR3aa
TRBV20-1	17	TRBJ2-7	CSARDRPRGARSYEQYF
TRBV7-9	14	TRBJ2-6	CASSLVDEANVLTF
TRBV28	15	TRBJ2-4	CASSFGLGAKNIQYF
TRBV4-3	16	TRBJ1-1	CASSPYDDRENTEAFF
TRBV7-7	15	TRBJ1-4	CASSARRGRDEKLFF
TRBV4-2	15	TRBJ2-3	CASGIEGSSTDTQYF
TRBV13	15	TRBJ2-5	CASSPRLAGDETQYF
TRBV27	15	TRBJ2-1	CASRLGAPSYNEQFF
TRBV7-3	15	TRBJ2-3	CASSNSGGATDTQYF
TRBV7-2	11	TRBJ2-1	CASSFLAVLFF
TRBV7-8	16	TRBJ2-1	CASSLALQGLYNEQFF
TRBV6-6	17	TRBJ2-3	CASSLTSGRASTDTQYF
TRBV11-2	12	TRBJ2-3	CASSFRIDTQYF
TRBV11-2	12	TRBJ2-1	CASSVLQREQFF
TRBV29-1	15	TRBJ2-2	CSVEDSRDLPGELFF
TRBV7-7	15	TRBJ2-7	CASSLAPAPSYEQYF